Only one count was recorded for the clone carrying this T cell receptor (beta chain). This specimen comes from a study of T cells in narcolepsy. The germline V gene encodes CDR1 SGHVS and CDR2 FNYEAQ. J gave up 4 bases and V 1 base, and 5 bases lay outside the gene matches. This CDR3 spans 15 amino acids. This table comes from immunoSEQ multiplex PCR, and its TCRdb copy is limited to in-frame clones, with some not included. The data hold 25,000 to 35,000 clones, with 85% to 90% observed a single time. The V call is TRBV7-6, the J call TRBJ2-3, with TRBD2 matching 7 bases. This TCR derives from a human donor with narcolepsy. Sequenced sample: CD45RA- memory CD4+ T cells from PBMCs. The CDR3 coding sequence is TGTGCCAGCAGCTTAGGTTCACGGGGGGCAGATACGCAGTATTTT. It encodes CASSLGSRGADTQYF.